The 32 T cell receptor beta chains reported below all come from one sample, sequenced in a study of blood T cells in healthy people across ages. Alongside a J-beta primer mix, a sample-barcoded 5' primer served in a second PCR lasting roughly 6 to 11 cycles. Each CDR3 protein is one row after TCRdb ran MiXCR on the 5' RACE reads. This table has more than 1,400,000 distinct CDR3 sequences, 40% to 50% appearing once. The sample consisted of blood. The receptors shown here come from a woman aged 18-30 years in good health.

This clonotype was seen a few times. V usage is TRBV6-6 and J usage is TRBJ1-2, with D unresolved. In germline, CDR1 is MNHNY, CDR2 SVGAGI (reference sequence). CDR3 length: 13 amino acids. V shed 2 bases and J shed 3 bases, with 7 bases lying between them. The CDR3 reads CASSYGLYYGYTF. CDR3 nucleotides: TGTGCCAGCAGTTACGGCCTATACTATGGCTACACCTTC.

This clonotype has just a few counts. This sequence joins TRBV2 and TRBJ2-4, with 11 positions matching TRBD2. The DNA end lines up better with TRBJ2-7; the J call may be wrong. The CDR3 runs to 15 residues. The germline CDR1 and CDR2 sequences are SNHLY and FYNNEI. The CDR3: CASSPTSGRLDEQYF. CDR3 sequence (DNA): TGTGCCAGCAGCCCTACTAGCGGGAGATTGGACGAGCAGTACTTC.

The chain is built from TRBV27 and TRBJ2-7; 8 bases agree with TRBD2. V was pared by 7 bases and J by 1 base, with 12 bases of the junction left unmatched. CDR3 length: 16 amino acids. Germline V gene lookup returns CDR1 MNHEY and CDR2 SMNVEV (reference sequence). CDR3 bases: TGTGCCAGCATCTTACATAAGCGGGAGCCGTCCTACGAGCAGTACTTC. Translated: CASILHKREPSYEQYF.

This clonotype turned up a few times. This chain uses TRBV20-1 with TRBJ2-1; TRBD2 agrees at 7 bases. The germline CDR1 and CDR2 sequences are DFQATT and SNEGSKA (reference sequence). CDR3 length: 14 residues. The trim removed 1 base at V and 6 bases at J, leaving 6 bases unmatched. CDR3 residues: CSARARIAGNEQFF. In DNA form, the CDR3 reads TGCAGTGCTAGAGCCCGAATAGCGGGCAATGAGCAGTTCTTC.

V is TRBV5-1 and J is TRBJ1-3, with D uncertain. This CDR3 is built from 15 residues. The V end lost 1 base, the J end lost 0 bases, and 8 bases lay between the germline ends. CDR1 and CDR2 from the germline V gene are SGHRS and YFSETQ. DNA of the CDR3: TGCGCCAGCAGCTTGTCCACTGTCTCTGGAAACACCATATATTTT. This encodes CASSLSTVSGNTIYF.

This clonotype was counted a few times. V is TRBV27 and J is TRBJ2-7, with 7 bases identical to TRBD2. V trimming: 5 bases; J trimming: 2 bases; junction bases outside the gene matches: 12. The CDR3 length is 16 residues. The germline V gene has CDR1 MNHEY and CDR2 SMNVEV (reference sequence). The CDR3 is CASSPVRDYRPYEQYF. DNA for the CDR3: TGTGCCAGCAGTCCGGTCAGGGACTACCGACCCTACGAGCAGTACTTC.

The chain uses TRBV28 and TRBJ1-6, with unresolved D. Trimming removed 6 bases at V and 6 bases at J, with 12 bases between. CDR3 length: 14 residues. Looked up from germline, CDR1 is MDHEN and CDR2 is SYDVKM. CDR3 amino acids: CASSPPRSNSPLHF. Written as DNA, the CDR3 is TGTGCCAGCAGCCCCCCTAGAAGTAATTCACCCCTCCACTTT.

There are a few counts of this clonotype. The chain recombines TRBV3-1 with TRBJ2-1; 9 bases match TRBD2. J gave up 0 bases and V 1 base, and 4 bases lay outside the gene matches. CDR3 length equals 17 residues. Per the germline V gene, CDR1 is LGHDT and CDR2 is YNNKEL (reference sequence). The CDR3 bases are TGTGCCAGCAGCCAAGGGGCGGGAGGGCACTCCTACAATGAGCAGTTCTTC. Translating gives CASSQGAGGHSYNEQFF.

The chain joins TRBV12-3 or TRBV12-4 to TRBJ1-1, with D hard to call. Trimming stripped 5 bases from V and 5 bases from J, with 15 bases between. The CDR3 is 14 amino acids. Written as DNA, the CDR3 is TGTGCCAGCAGTCACGGGCTTCAAGGGACTGAAGCTTTCTTT. This translates into CASSHGLQGTEAFF.

This sequence joins TRBV4-1 and TRBJ2-1; D perhaps matches TRBD2 (5 bases). Trimming cost V 2 bases and J 0 bases, with 11 bases left between them. The CDR3 consists of 16 residues. Germline CDR1 MGHRA, CDR2 YSYEKL. CDR3 coding DNA: TGCGCCAGCAGCCAATCGGAGGTGAGCTCCTACAATGAGCAGTTCTTC. Amino acid sequence: CASSQSEVSSYNEQFF.

The chain couples TRBV7-8 to TRBJ2-7; 7 bases match TRBD1. The CDR3 is 17 residues long. The trim removed 2 bases at V and 3 bases at J, leaving 13 bases unmatched. CDR1 is SGHVS and CDR2 is FQNEAQ in the germline V gene. The CDR3 nucleotides read TGTGCCAGCAGCTTACAAGGGGATTCAGGGGGACACTACGAGCAGTACTTC. This sequence encodes CASSLQGDSGGHYEQYF.

In its sample, this clonotype was seen once. Possible read error: a much larger clone is one base away. V gene TRBV10-3 combines with J gene TRBJ2-7; 10 nucleotides align to TRBD1. V shed 4 bases and J 7 bases; nucleotides not matched to a gene: 10. CDR1 ENHRY and CDR2 SYGVKD come from the germline V gene. This CDR3 has 15 residues. CDR3 protein: CAISVDRGPYNEQYF. The CDR3 nucleotides are TGTGCCATCAGTGTAGACAGGGGGCCCTACAATGAGCAGTACTTC.

This clonotype has more than one count but fewer than ten. The chain recombines TRBV3-1 with TRBJ1-1, with TRBD1 identical over 7 bases. The CDR3 loop spans 14 amino acids. Germline V gene sequence: CDR1 LGHDT, CDR2 YNNKEL (reference sequence). V trimming: 6 bases; J trimming: 4 bases; junction bases outside the gene matches: 8. CDR3 sequence: CASRQGTEGTEAFF. The CDR3 DNA follows: TGTGCCAGCAGACAGGGGACAGAGGGCACTGAAGCTTTCTTT.

The chain is built from TRBV7-9 and TRBJ2-7, with D uncertain. The germline V gene has CDR1 SEHNR and CDR2 FQNEAQ (reference sequence). CDR3 length: 12 residues. V lost 2 bases to trimming and J lost 12 bases, with 14 bases between them. The CDR3 spells CASSLNLETRYF. CDR3 nucleotide sequence: TGTGCCAGCAGCTTAAACTTAGAGACCCGGTACTTC.

This clonotype has more than one count but fewer than ten. The V gene is TRBV20-1, the J gene TRBJ2-4; tentative D call: TRBD2 (5 bases). Germline CDR1 is DFQATT and CDR2 is SNEGSKA (reference sequence). The CDR3 runs to 12 residues. The DNA for the CDR3 is TGCACCGTAGAGGGCGCCTTCGGAGAGCAGTACTTC. Translation: CTVEGAFGEQYF.

V and J are TRBV5-1 and TRBJ2-3; TRBD2 aligns across 7 bases. V dropped 1 base and J dropped 4; count of bases not matched to a gene: 9. The germline CDR1 and CDR2 sequences are SGHRS and YFSETQ. The CDR3 has 16 residues. CDR3 coding DNA: TGCGCCAGCAGCTTGTCCCCGGGGGGTGGTGCAGATACGCAGTATTTT. Encoded protein: CASSLSPGGGADTQYF.

V is TRBV10-3 and J is TRBJ1-6; no clear D. CDR1 ENHRY and CDR2 SYGVKD come from the germline V gene. This CDR3 spans 20 amino acids. The V gene lost 0 bases and the J gene lost 5 bases, with 23 bases spanning the gap. The CDR3 region is CAISESPGRVFAMDNSPLHF. CDR3 DNA: TGTGCCATCAGTGAGTCCCCTGGACGGGTTTTTGCGATGGATAATTCACCCCTCCACTTT.

The J gene is TRBJ2-7, the V gene TRBV14; TRBD2 matches 10 bases. Germline trimming cut 3 bases from V and 1 base from J; bases unmatched to any gene: 6. CDR1 and CDR2 (germline): SGHDN, FVKESK. This CDR3 region has 16 residues. The CDR3 DNA reads as TGTGCCAGCAGCCAGTGGCTAGCGGGAGAGTCCTACGAGCAGTACTTC. This sequence encodes CASSQWLAGESYEQYF.

This chain connects TRBV6-5 to TRBJ2-1; TRBD2 matches 9 bases. The DNA matches TRBJ2-7 better at its end, which makes the J call doubtful. There are 15 residues in the CDR3. The germline CDR1 and CDR2 sequences are MNHEY and SVGAGI. The CDR3 sequence: CASRPLAGSHNEQYF. The CDR3 DNA reads as TGTGCCAGCAGGCCGCTAGCGGGATCCCACAATGAGCAGTACTTC.

This clonotype was seen a handful of times. The chain carries TRBV24-1 and TRBJ1-5; D gene uncertain. Germline V gene data show CDR1 as KGHDR and CDR2 as SFDVKD. This CDR3 has 13 amino acids. The V end lost 4 bases, the J end lost 5 bases, and 8 bases lay between the germline ends. The CDR3 DNA sequence: TGTGCCACCAGTGACCGCGGGCATCAGCCCCAGCATTTT. Its protein product is CATSDRGHQPQHF.

The chain links TRBV2 to TRBJ1-4; D unclear. CDR1 SNHLY and CDR2 FYNNEI come from the germline V gene. The V gene lost 6 bases and the J gene lost 4 bases, with 12 bases spanning the gap. The CDR3 totals 14 residues. The CDR3 DNA sequence: TGTGCCAGCAGGCGGACCGCTTATAATGAAAAACTGTTTTTT. Translated, it gives CASRRTAYNEKLFF.

V usage is TRBV2 and J usage is TRBJ1-4, with 8 bases fitting TRBD1. Germline trimming cut 5 bases from V and 6 bases from J; bases unmatched to any gene: 8. CDR3 length equals 15 residues. CDR1 is SNHLY, CDR2 FYNNEI, per germline. The CDR3 nucleotides are TGTGCCAGCAGTTCTCAGGGGGCGTCTGATGAAAAACTGTTTTTT. This encodes CASSSQGASDEKLFF.

The genes are TRBV10-3 and TRBJ1-2; 9 bases line up with TRBD1. V trimming: 6 bases; J trimming: 6 bases; junction bases outside the gene matches: 8. CDR1 is ENHRY and CDR2 is SYGVKD in the germline V gene. The CDR3 is 14 residues long. CDR3 loop: CAISEGQGVDGYTF. As DNA, the CDR3 is TGTGCCATCAGCGAGGGACAGGGAGTCGATGGCTACACCTTC.

This chain links TRBV6-5 with TRBJ2-7; a possible D gene is TRBD2 (5 bases). Trimming pared 2 bases from V and 2 bases from J, leaving 13 bases between. The CDR3 has 15 residues. Germline V lookup: CDR1 MNHEY, CDR2 SVGAGI. In DNA form, the CDR3 reads TGTGCCAGCAGTTACACGGACCGGGGTCCCTACGAGCAGTACTTC. Residues: CASSYTDRGPYEQYF.

This sequence joins TRBV7-8 and TRBJ2-3, with a possible D match to TRBD1 (6 bases). The V end lost 5 bases, the J end lost 2 bases, and 17 bases lay between the germline ends. The CDR3 covers 16 residues. Per the germline V gene, CDR1 is SGHVS and CDR2 is FQNEAQ. CDR3 nucleotides: TGTGCCAGCAGCCGCGGACAGAGAATGACCACAGATACGCAGTATTTT. As protein: CASSRGQRMTTDTQYF.

The table lists this clonotype with many counts. The J gene is TRBJ2-3, the V gene TRBV20-1, with 9 bases matching TRBD2. V lost 5 bases and J lost 6; bases outside the gene matches: 15. The CDR3 covers 16 residues. Germline V gene sequence: CDR1 DFQATT, CDR2 SNEGSKA (reference sequence). The CDR3 here is CSALRTLAGTRDTQYF. CDR3 DNA: TGCAGTGCTCTCCGGACCCTAGCGGGGACCAGGGATACGCAGTATTTT.

The chain couples TRBV5-1 to TRBJ1-1; D perhaps matches TRBD1 (6 bases). The germline V and J ends were trimmed by 4 bases and 5 bases, with 21 bases remaining between them. This CDR3 is 16 amino acids long. Germline assignment: CDR1 SGHRS and CDR2 YFSETQ. The CDR3 bases are TGCGCCAGCAGCCCGGGGACGCTAGAGGGGGGGACTGAAGCTTTCTTT. This translates into CASSPGTLEGGTEAFF. Full variable domain (remainder filled in from reference TRBV5-1 and TRBJ1-1): KAGVTQTPRYLIKTRGQQVTLSCSPISGHRSVSWYQQTPGQGLQFLFEYFSETQRNKGNFPGRFSGRQFSNSRSEMNVSTLELGDSALYLCASSPGTLEGGTEAFFGQGTRLTVV.

The V gene is TRBV28, the J gene TRBJ2-7; a weak D match, TRBD2 (5 bases). CDR1 and CDR2 from the germline V gene are MDHEN and SYDVKM. The V and J ends lost 7 bases and 3 bases respectively, with 10 bases between them. The CDR3 spans 12 residues. The DNA of the CDR3 is TGTGCCAGCACGGAGGCTAACTACGAGCAGTACTTC. Amino acids: CASTEANYEQYF.

This clonotype was counted between two and nine times. The chain uses TRBV5-1 and TRBJ2-5; TRBD1 is a possible D gene (6 bases). The CDR3 length is 11 residues. Per the germline V gene, CDR1 is SGHRS and CDR2 is YFSETQ. Between the trimmed V and J ends, which lost 6 bases and 5 bases, there was a span of 8 bases. The CDR3 nucleotides are TGCGCCAGCATTCAGGGGGAGACCCAGTACTTC. Translation gives CASIQGETQYF.

This clonotype appeared a few times. The rearrangement links TRBV24-1 to TRBJ2-1; no reliable D call. The CDR3 is 14 amino acids. Germline V gene sequence: CDR1 KGHDR, CDR2 SFDVKD. Trimming took off 7 bases at V and 6 bases at J, with 15 bases between the two ends. The CDR3 DNA follows: TGTGCCACCAGCCCAAATAAACATCTCAATGAGCAGTTCTTC. Its protein is CATSPNKHLNEQFF.

The rearrangement joins TRBV12-3 or TRBV12-4 to TRBJ2-7; 9 positions agree with TRBD2. V was pared by 4 bases and J by 7 bases, with 26 bases of the junction left unmatched. This CDR3 is built from 20 residues. The CDR3 sequence is CASSSRDTNYLAGRNNEQYF. DNA of the CDR3: TGTGCCAGCAGTTCGCGGGACACCAACTACCTAGCGGGGAGGAACAATGAGCAGTACTTC.

There are a few counts of this clonotype. The CDR3 DNA sequence: TGTGCCAGCAGTTACGCCTCGGACGGGCACGCGGCGTACTTC. This translates into CASSYASDGHAAYF. The chain employs TRBV6-6 and TRBJ2-5; D unclear. CDR3 length: 14 amino acids. The V gene lost 2 bases and the J gene lost 13 bases, with 20 bases spanning the gap. The germline gives CDR1 MNHNY, CDR2 SVGAGI (reference sequence).